These 27 T cell receptor beta chains originate from one sample sequenced in a study of T cell responses to AZD1222 COVID-19 vaccine. TCRdb's table, derived via immunoSEQ multiplex PCR, lists solely in-frame clones and lacks some. The profile shows some 130,000 clones, more than 75% of them singletons. The specimen was peripheral blood, collected 28 days after the second AZD1222 dose. These TCRs come from an adult who received the AZD1222 COVID-19 vaccine.

The CDR3 DNA reads TGCGCCAGCAGCTTGGCCTGGGGACCCCGGTCGGTGTACGAGCAGTACTTC. Encoded protein: CASSLAWGPRSVYEQYF. V and J are TRBV5-1 and TRBJ2-7, with D possibly called TRBD1 or TRBD2 (5 bases each). The CDR3 totals 17 residues. Trimming removed 0 bases at V and 4 bases at J, with 20 bases between. Germline assignment: CDR1 SGHRS and CDR2 YFSETQ.

The genes are TRBV10-2 and TRBJ1-6; TRBD1 aligns across 8 bases. V shed 8 bases, J shed 9 bases, and the junction held 9 bases outside the gene matches. The CDR3 totals 14 residues. Germline V lookup: CDR1 WSHSY, CDR2 SAAADI. This CDR3 is CASLIQGGSSPLHF. DNA of the CDR3: TGCGCCAGCCTTATACAGGGGGGTTCTTCACCCCTCCACTTT.

The V gene is TRBV28, the J gene TRBJ2-7, with 11 bases fitting TRBD2. This CDR3 has 15 residues. Looked up from germline, CDR1 is MDHEN and CDR2 is SYDVKM. The trim removed 6 bases at V and 3 bases at J, leaving 7 bases unmatched. The CDR3: CASREPGLADYEQYF. CDR3 bases: TGTGCCAGCAGGGAGCCGGGACTAGCGGACTACGAGCAGTACTTC. The whole variable domain, filled in from reference TRBV28 and TRBJ2-7, reads DVKVTQSSRYLVKRTGEKVFLECVQDMDHENMFWYRQDPGLGLRLIYFSYDVKMKEKGDIPEGYSVSREKKERFSLILESASTNQTSMYLCASREPGLADYEQYFGPGTRLTVT.

This sequence joins TRBV5-1 and TRBJ1-6; D gene unclear. The ends were cut back, 0 bases at V and 8 bases at J, with 6 bases in the middle. CDR3 length: 13 amino acids. Germline V gives CDR1 SGHRS, CDR2 YFSETQ. The CDR3 loop is CASSLARDSPLHF. The CDR3 region has the DNA TGCGCCAGCAGCTTGGCCCGGGATTCACCCCTCCACTTT. Filled out from reference TRBV5-1 and TRBJ1-6, the complete variable domain reads KAGVTQTPRYLIKTRGQQVTLSCSPISGHRSVSWYQQTPGQGLQFLFEYFSETQRNKGNFPGRFSGRQFSNSRSEMNVSTLELGDSALYLCASSLARDSPLHFGNGTRLTVT.

The gene calls are TRBV24-1 and TRBJ2-2; possibly TRBD1 or TRBD2 for D (5 bases each). The V gene's germline CDR1 is KGHDR and CDR2 SFDVKD. The CDR3 spans 16 residues. Trimming stripped 4 bases from V and 8 bases from J, with 19 bases between. CDR3 sequence: CATSDRRGLVGGELFF. CDR3 nucleotides: TGTGCCACCAGTGACCGTCGGGGCCTGGTTGGGGGGGAGCTGTTTTTT.

The gene calls are TRBV7-8 and TRBJ2-5; D is undetermined. V lost 5 bases, J lost 2 bases, and 12 bases lay in between. This CDR3 region has 14 residues. The germline gives CDR1 SGHVS, CDR2 FQNEAQ. CDR3 sequence: CASSTLATQETQYF. DNA for the CDR3: TGTGCCAGCAGCACATTAGCCACGCAAGAGACCCAGTACTTC.

The chain joins TRBV7-8 to TRBJ2-1, with 12 bases lining up with TRBD2. V lost 5 bases, J lost 8 bases, and 13 bases stayed unmatched. This CDR3 region has 17 residues. From germline, CDR1 is SGHVS and CDR2 FQNEAQ. CDR3 region: CASSPHSTSGSRYEQFF. CDR3 in DNA: TGTGCCAGCAGCCCACACTCGACTAGCGGGAGTAGGTATGAGCAGTTCTTC.

This clone occurred a few times. V usage is TRBV28 and J usage is TRBJ2-5; TRBD2 matches 8 bases. The V and J ends lost 8 bases and 1 base, in that order; junction bases with no gene match: 12. Germline CDR1 is MDHEN and CDR2 is SYDVKM. The CDR3 covers 16 residues. The CDR3, as DNA: TGTGCCAGCTGTTCGGGCGGGAGGCCCCTCCAAGAGACCCAGTACTTC. Protein product: CASCSGGRPLQETQYF.

V gene TRBV28 combines with J gene TRBJ1-5; 11 bases agree with TRBD1. CDR1 MDHEN and CDR2 SYDVKM come from the germline V gene. J lost 0 bases, V lost 5 bases, and 12 bases had no gene match. CDR3 length equals 19 residues. CDR3 region: CASSPRWTGGRFSNQPQHF. As DNA, the CDR3 is TGTGCCAGCAGTCCTCGATGGACAGGGGGCCGATTTAGCAATCAGCCCCAGCATTTT.

The chain links TRBV20-1 to TRBJ1-2; D unclear. Deletions cut 6 bases from V and 2 bases from J, with 7 bases between. The CDR3 runs 11 residues. CDR1 and CDR2 from the germline V gene are DFQATT and SNEGSKA (reference sequence). CDR3 sequence reads: CSAYVNYGYTF. The CDR3 DNA is TGCAGTGCATACGTGAACTATGGCTACACCTTC.

V usage is TRBV19 and J usage is TRBJ2-3; TRBD1 is a possible D gene (6 bases). Trimming removed 0 bases at V and 6 bases at J, with 16 bases between. CDR3 size: 16 residues. CDR1 is LNHDA, CDR2 SQIVND, per germline (reference sequence). CDR3 nucleotides: TGTGCCAGTAGTATAGATTGGCAGGGGCATGGGGATACGCAGTATTTT. The encoded protein is CASSIDWQGHGDTQYF.

The J gene is TRBJ1-1, the V gene TRBV5-1, with 7 bases aligning to TRBD1. From germline, CDR1 is SGHRS and CDR2 YFSETQ. The junction had 7 bases not matched to a gene; V was cut back by 3 bases and J by 5 bases. This CDR3 region has 14 residues. DNA for the CDR3: TGCGCCAGCAGCTGGGGGACAGCCGGGACTGAAGCTTTCTTT. The encoded protein is CASSWGTAGTEAFF.

The rearrangement uses TRBV3-1 (or the pseudogene TRBV3-2) and TRBJ1-6; D not certain. Trimming stripped 1 base from V and 0 bases from J, with 4 bases between. The CDR3 covers 15 residues. Per the germline V gene, CDR1 is LGHDT and CDR2 is YNNKEL (reference sequence). The CDR3 DNA sequence: TGTGCCAGCAGCCAAGGGAGCTCCTATAATTCACCCCTCCACTTT. Its translation is CASSQGSSYNSPLHF.

This rearrangement joins TRBV28 to TRBJ1-2; TRBD1 is a possible D gene (5 bases). Trimming took 4 bases from V and 7 from J, leaving 16 bases between them. The CDR3 is 14 amino acids. Per the germline V gene, CDR1 is MDHEN and CDR2 is SYDVKM. The CDR3 DNA sequence: TGTGCCAGCAGTTGGATCGACAGTCTGAGTGGCTACACCTTC. Amino acid sequence: CASSWIDSLSGYTF.

This clone has only a few counts. The rearrangement uses TRBV9 and TRBJ2-2; TRBD1 agrees at 8 bases. The germline V gene has CDR1 SGDLS and CDR2 YYNGEE. After removal of 0 bases from V and 6 bases from J, the junction contained 7 bases not matched to a gene. CDR3 length equals 16 residues. CDR3 in DNA: TGTGCCAGCAGCGTAGGGGCAGGGGGCCGGGCCGGGGAGCTGTTTTTT. Protein sequence: CASSVGAGGRAGELFF. Full variable domain (missing parts from reference TRBV9 and TRBJ2-2): DSGVTQTPKHLITATGQRVTLRCSPRSGDLSVYWYQQSLDQGLQFLIQYYNGEERAKGNILERFSAQQFPDLHSELNLSSLELGDSALYFCASSVGAGGRAGELFFGEGSRLTVL.

This chain links TRBV5-3 with TRBJ1-5, with D tentatively TRBD1 (6 bases). TRBV5-3 is an open reading frame, and its role is uncertain. V shed 1 base and J shed 7 bases, with 12 bases lying between them. This CDR3 comprises 14 residues. The CDR3 nucleotides read TGTGCCAGAAGCTTGCAAGGGGGATTCCAGCCCCAGCATTTT. It codes for CARSLQGGFQPQHF.

The J gene is TRBJ1-2, the V gene TRBV6-5; possibly TRBD1 for D (5 bases). Germline V gene lookup returns CDR1 MNHEY and CDR2 SVGAGI. The CDR3 totals 15 residues. Trimming shortened V by 6 bases and J by 4 bases, and 18 bases separated the two germline ends. CDR3 amino acids: CASRNLGDSFYGYTF. CDR3 nucleotides: TGTGCCAGCAGAAACCTTGGGGACTCCTTCTATGGCTACACCTTC.

This clone was observed once. This rearrangement joins TRBV5-4 to TRBJ1-2, with D possibly matching TRBD1 (5 bases). The CDR3 covers 13 residues. Germline CDR1 SGHNT, CDR2 YYREEE (reference sequence). V lost 0 bases to trimming and J lost 8 bases, with 11 bases between them. The CDR3 coding sequence is TGTGCCAGCAGCTTGGGCAGGGACCAGGGCTACACCTTC. Protein product: CASSLGRDQGYTF.

V gene TRBV7-8 combines with J gene TRBJ1-3, with TRBD1 as a possible D gene (5 bases). Trimming cost V 4 bases and J 0 bases, with 19 bases left between them. From germline, CDR1 is SGHVS and CDR2 FQNEAQ. The CDR3 runs to 18 residues. The CDR3 bases are TGTGCCAGCAGCTCAAGCTACGGGGCTTGGGACTCTGGAAACACCATATATTTT. It encodes CASSSSYGAWDSGNTIYF.

A single count supports this clone. This chain connects TRBV5-5 to TRBJ1-3, with D unclear. The V gene's germline CDR1 is SGHKS and CDR2 YYEKEE (reference sequence). The CDR3 contains 14 residues. Trimming stripped 4 bases from V and 4 bases from J, with 12 bases between. DNA for the CDR3: TGTGCCAGCAGCCCCGATGCGGGGGGAAACACCATATATTTT. Translated: CASSPDAGGNTIYF.

This clone was counted a single time. The chain employs TRBV4-1 and TRBJ1-5; D not resolved. This CDR3 contains 15 residues. V dropped 0 bases and J dropped 4 bases, with 10 bases sitting between them. Germline CDR1 MGHRA, CDR2 YSYEKL. CDR3 protein: CASSQDKLNNQPQHF. The CDR3 region has the DNA TGCGCCAGCAGCCAAGATAAACTGAATAATCAGCCCCAGCATTTT.

A single count supports this clone. At the DNA level, this CDR3 is encoded by other sequences in the same sample as well. The chain has TRBV3-1 (or the pseudogene TRBV3-2) and TRBJ1-1; D is possibly TRBD1 (5 bases). Trimming shortened V by 3 bases and J by 4 bases, and 9 bases separated the two germline ends. This CDR3 has 13 amino acids. Germline V gives CDR1 LGHDT, CDR2 YNNKEL (reference sequence). The CDR3 DNA follows: TGTGCCAGCAGCCAGAGGGGCGGCACTGAAGCTTTCTTT. Protein: CASSQRGGTEAFF.

This chain uses TRBV28 with TRBJ1-6, with D unresolved. In germline, CDR1 is MDHEN, CDR2 SYDVKM. This CDR3 is 12 amino acids long. Trimming shortened V by 11 bases and J by 2 bases, and 7 bases separated the two germline ends. CDR3 amino acids: CAARTYNSPLHF. The CDR3 nucleotides are TGTGCCGCGCGAACCTATAATTCACCCCTCCACTTT.

In this sample, this clone turned up once. This chain joins TRBV5-1 and TRBJ2-7, with D tentatively TRBD2 (6 bases). The length of the CDR3 is 13 residues. Germline lookup yields CDR1 SGHRS and CDR2 YFSETQ. V was trimmed by 4 bases and J by 1 base, leaving 9 bases between them. This chain's CDR3 is CASSAGTSYEQYF. The CDR3 bases are TGCGCCAGCAGCGCGGGGACTTCCTACGAGCAGTACTTC.

V gene TRBV10-3 combines with J gene TRBJ2-3; D is possibly TRBD1 (7 bases). V lost 10 bases to trimming and J lost 4 bases, with 15 bases between them. The length of the CDR3 is 13 residues. Looked up from germline, CDR1 is ENHRY and CDR2 is SYGVKD. The CDR3 loop is CASRGASADTQYF. CDR3 coding DNA: TGTGCCAGCAGGGGGGCTAGTGCAGATACGCAGTATTTT.

The chain uses TRBV5-1 and TRBJ2-6, with D uncertain. V lost 2 bases, J lost 1 base, and 7 bases lay in between. The CDR3 consists of 15 residues. Germline CDR1 reads SGHRS; CDR2 reads YFSETQ. CDR3 bases: TGCGCCAGCAGCTTAGACAATTCTGGGGCCAACGTCCTGACTTTC. This translates into CASSLDNSGANVLTF.

This chain uses TRBV19 with TRBJ1-4; possibly TRBD1 for D (5 bases). Trimming pared 5 bases from V and 6 bases from J, leaving 16 bases between. The CDR3 has 15 residues. Germline V gene data show CDR1 as LNHDA and CDR2 as SQIVND (reference sequence). In DNA form, the CDR3 reads TGTGCCAGTAGTCCCCGTGGGACCGCCGATGAAAAACTGTTTTTT. Protein: CASSPRGTADEKLFF.